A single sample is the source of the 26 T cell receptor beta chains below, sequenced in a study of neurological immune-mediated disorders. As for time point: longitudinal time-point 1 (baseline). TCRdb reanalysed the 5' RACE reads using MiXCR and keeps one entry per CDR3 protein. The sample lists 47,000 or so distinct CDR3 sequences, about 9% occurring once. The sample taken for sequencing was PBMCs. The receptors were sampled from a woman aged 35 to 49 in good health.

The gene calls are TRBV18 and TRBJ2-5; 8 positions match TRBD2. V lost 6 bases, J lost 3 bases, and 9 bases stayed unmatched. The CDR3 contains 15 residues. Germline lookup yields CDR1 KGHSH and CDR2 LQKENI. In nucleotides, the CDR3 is TGTGCCAGCTCCGGCGGGACTAGGGTTAAAGAGACCCAGTACTTC. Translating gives CASSGGTRVKETQYF.

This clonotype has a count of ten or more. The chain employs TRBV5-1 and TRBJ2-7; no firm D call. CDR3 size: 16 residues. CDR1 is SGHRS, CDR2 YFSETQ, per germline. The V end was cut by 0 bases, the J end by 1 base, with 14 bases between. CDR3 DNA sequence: TGCGCCAGCAGCTTGGCCGTCACAGCAATTTCCTACGAGCAGTACTTC. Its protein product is CASSLAVTAISYEQYF. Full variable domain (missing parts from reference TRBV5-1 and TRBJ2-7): KAGVTQTPRYLIKTRGQQVTLSCSPISGHRSVSWYQQTPGQGLQFLFEYFSETQRNKGNFPGRFSGRQFSNSRSEMNVSTLELGDSALYLCASSLAVTAISYEQYFGPGTRLTVT.

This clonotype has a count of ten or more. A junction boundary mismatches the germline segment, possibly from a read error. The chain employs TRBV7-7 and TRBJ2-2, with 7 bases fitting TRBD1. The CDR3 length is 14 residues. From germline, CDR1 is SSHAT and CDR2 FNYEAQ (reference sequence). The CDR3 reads CASSKDRASGELFF. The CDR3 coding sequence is TGTGCTAGCAGCAAAGACAGGGCGAGCGGGGAGCTGTTTTTT.

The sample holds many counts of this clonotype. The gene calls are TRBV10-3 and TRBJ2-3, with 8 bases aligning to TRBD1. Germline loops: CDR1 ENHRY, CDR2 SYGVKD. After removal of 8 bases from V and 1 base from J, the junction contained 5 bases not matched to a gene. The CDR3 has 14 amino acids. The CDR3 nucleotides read TGTGCCATCCGGACAGGGTGGGGCACAGATACGCAGTATTTT. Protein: CAIRTGWGTDTQYF.

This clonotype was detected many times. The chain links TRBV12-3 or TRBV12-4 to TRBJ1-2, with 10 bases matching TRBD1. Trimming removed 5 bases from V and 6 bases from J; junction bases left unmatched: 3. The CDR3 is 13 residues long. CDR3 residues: CASSRGQGDGYTF. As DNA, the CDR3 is TGTGCCAGCAGTAGAGGACAGGGGGATGGCTACACCTTC.

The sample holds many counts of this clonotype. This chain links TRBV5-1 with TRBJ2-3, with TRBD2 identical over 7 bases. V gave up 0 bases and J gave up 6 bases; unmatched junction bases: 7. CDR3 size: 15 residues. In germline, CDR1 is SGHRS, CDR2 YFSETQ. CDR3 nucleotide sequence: TGCGCCAGCAGCTTGGTAGCGGGCACTGGGGATACGCAGTATTTT. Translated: CASSLVAGTGDTQYF.

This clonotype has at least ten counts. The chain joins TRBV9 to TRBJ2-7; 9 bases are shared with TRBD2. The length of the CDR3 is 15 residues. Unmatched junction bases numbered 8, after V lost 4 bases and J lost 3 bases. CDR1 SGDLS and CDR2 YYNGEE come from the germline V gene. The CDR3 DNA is TGTGCCAGCAGCCCCCGACTAGCGGACCTCTACGAGCAGTACTTC. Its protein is CASSPRLADLYEQYF.

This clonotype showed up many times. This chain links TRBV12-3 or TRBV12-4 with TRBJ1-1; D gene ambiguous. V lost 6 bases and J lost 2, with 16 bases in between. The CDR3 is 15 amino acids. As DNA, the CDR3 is TGTGCCAGCAGCGCGGGGTCATACACTAACACTGAAGCTTTCTTT. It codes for CASSAGSYTNTEAFF.

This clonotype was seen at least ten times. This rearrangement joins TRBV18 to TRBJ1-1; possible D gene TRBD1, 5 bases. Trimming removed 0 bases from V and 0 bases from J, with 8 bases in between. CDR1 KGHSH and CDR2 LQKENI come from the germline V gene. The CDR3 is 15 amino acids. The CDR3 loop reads CASSPPGRLNTEAFF. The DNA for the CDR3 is TGTGCCAGCTCACCACCGGGACGACTGAACACTGAAGCTTTCTTT.

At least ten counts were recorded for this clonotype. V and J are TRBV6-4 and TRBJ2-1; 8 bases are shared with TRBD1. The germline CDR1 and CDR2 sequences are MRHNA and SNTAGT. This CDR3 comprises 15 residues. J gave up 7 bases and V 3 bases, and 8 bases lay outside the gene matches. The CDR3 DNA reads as TGTGCCAGCAGTGAGTGGACAGGGTCTAGGAATGAGCAGTTCTTC. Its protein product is CASSEWTGSRNEQFF.

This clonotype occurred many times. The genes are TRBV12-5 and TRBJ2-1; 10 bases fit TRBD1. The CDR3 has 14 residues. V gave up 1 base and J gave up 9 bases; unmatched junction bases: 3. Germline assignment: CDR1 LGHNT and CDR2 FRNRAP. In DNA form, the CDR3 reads TGTGCTAGTGGTTTGGCGGACAGGGGGGCTGAGCAGTTCTTC. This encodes CASGLADRGAEQFF.

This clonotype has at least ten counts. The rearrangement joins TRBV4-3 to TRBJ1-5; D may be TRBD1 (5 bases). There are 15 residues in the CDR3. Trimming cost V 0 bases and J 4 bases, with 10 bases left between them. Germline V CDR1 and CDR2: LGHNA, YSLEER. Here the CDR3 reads CASSQDGDGNQPQHF. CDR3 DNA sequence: TGCGCCAGCAGCCAAGACGGGGACGGGAATCAGCCCCAGCATTTT.

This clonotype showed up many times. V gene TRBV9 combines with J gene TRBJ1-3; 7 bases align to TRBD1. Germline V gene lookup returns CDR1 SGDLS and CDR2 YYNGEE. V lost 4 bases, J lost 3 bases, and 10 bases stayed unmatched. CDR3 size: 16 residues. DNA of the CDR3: TGTGCCAGCAGCTCTTCGAAACAGGGGTATGGAAACACCATATATTTT. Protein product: CASSSSKQGYGNTIYF. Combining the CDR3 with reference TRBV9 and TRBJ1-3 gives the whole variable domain DSGVTQTPKHLITATGQRVTLRCSPRSGDLSVYWYQQSLDQGLQFLIQYYNGEERAKGNILERFSAQQFPDLHSELNLSSLELGDSALYFCASSSSKQGYGNTIYFGEGSWLTVV.

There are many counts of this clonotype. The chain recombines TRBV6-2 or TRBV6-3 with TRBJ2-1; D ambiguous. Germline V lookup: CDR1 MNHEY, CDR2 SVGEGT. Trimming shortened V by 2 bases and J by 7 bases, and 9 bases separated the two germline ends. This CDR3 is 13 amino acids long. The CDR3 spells CASSYQVVNEQFF. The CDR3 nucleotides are TGTGCCAGCAGTTACCAGGTGGTTAATGAGCAGTTCTTC.

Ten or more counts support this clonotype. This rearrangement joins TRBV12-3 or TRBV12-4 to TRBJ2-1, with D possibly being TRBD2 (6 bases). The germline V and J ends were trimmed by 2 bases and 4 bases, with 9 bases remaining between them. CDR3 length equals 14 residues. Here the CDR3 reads CASSLRGLYNEQFF. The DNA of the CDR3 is TGTGCCAGCAGTTTACGGGGGTTATACAATGAGCAGTTCTTC.

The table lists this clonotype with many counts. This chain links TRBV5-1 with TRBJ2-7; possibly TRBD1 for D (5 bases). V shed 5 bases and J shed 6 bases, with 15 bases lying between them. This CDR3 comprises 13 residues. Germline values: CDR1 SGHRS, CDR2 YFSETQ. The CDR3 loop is CASRQDTTGEQYF. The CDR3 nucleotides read TGCGCCAGCAGACAGGACACGACGGGCGAGCAGTACTTC. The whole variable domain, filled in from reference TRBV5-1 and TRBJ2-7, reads KAGVTQTPRYLIKTRGQQVTLSCSPISGHRSVSWYQQTPGQGLQFLFEYFSETQRNKGNFPGRFSGRQFSNSRSEMNVSTLELGDSALYLCASRQDTTGEQYFGPGTRLTVT.

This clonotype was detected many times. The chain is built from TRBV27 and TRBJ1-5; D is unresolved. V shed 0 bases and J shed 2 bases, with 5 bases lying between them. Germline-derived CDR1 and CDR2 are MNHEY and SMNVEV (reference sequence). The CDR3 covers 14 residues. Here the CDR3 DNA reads TGTGCCAGCAGTTTATCCGGGGGCAATCAGCCCCAGCATTTT. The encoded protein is CASSLSGGNQPQHF.

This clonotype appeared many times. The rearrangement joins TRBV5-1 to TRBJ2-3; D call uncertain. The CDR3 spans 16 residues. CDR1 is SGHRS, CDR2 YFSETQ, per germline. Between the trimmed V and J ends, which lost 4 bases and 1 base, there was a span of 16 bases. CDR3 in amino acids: CASSLNPGWGTDTQYF. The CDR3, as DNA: TGCGCCAGCAGCCTCAATCCCGGGTGGGGCACAGATACGCAGTATTTT.

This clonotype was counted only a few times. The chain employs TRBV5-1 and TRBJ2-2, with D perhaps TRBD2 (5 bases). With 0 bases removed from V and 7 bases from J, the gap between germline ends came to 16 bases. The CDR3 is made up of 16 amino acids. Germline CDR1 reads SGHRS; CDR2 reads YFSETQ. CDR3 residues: CASSLAPRPRGGELFF. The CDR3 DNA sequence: TGCGCCAGCAGCTTGGCCCCCCGGCCCCGGGGCGGGGAGCTGTTTTTT.

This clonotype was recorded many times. This chain's CDR3 is CASRYGGGQLKINTEAFF. CDR3 DNA sequence: TGTGCCAGCAGGTATGGGGGCGGACAGCTTAAGATCAACACTGAAGCTTTCTTT. V is TRBV12-3 or TRBV12-4 and J is TRBJ1-1; possible D gene TRBD1, 6 bases. V was pared by 6 bases and J by 2 bases, with 25 bases between. The CDR3 spans 18 residues.

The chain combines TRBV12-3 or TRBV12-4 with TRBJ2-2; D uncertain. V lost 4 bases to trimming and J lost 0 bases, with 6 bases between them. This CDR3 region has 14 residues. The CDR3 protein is CASSYRTNTGELFF. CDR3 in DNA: TGTGCCAGCAGTTACCGTACGAACACCGGGGAGCTGTTTTTT.

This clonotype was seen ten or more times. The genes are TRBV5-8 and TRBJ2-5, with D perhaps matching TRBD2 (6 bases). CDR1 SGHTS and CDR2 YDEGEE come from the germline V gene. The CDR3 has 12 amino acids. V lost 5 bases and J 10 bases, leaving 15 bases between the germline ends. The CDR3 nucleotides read TGTGCCAGCAGAGGGTCGGGGGTTAACCAGTACTTC. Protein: CASRGSGVNQYF.

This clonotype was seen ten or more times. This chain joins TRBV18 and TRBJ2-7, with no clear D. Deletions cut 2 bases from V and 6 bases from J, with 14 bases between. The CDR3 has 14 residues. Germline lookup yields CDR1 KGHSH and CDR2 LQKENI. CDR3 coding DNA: TGTGCCAGCTCACCAGACATAACTAACTCCGAGCAGTACTTC. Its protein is CASSPDITNSEQYF.

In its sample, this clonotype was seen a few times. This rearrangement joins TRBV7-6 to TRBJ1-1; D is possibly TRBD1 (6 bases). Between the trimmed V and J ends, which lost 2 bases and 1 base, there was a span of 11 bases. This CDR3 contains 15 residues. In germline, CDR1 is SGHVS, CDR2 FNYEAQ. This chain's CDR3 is CASSLSGGRNTEAFF. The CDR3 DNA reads TGTGCCAGCAGCTTATCTGGGGGCCGGAACACTGAAGCTTTCTTT.

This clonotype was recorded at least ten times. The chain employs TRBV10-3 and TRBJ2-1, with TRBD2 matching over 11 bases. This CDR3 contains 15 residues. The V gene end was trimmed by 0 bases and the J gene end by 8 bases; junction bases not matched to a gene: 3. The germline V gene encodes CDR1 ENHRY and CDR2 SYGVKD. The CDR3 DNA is TGTGCCATCAGTGAGTCTACTAGCGGGAGAGATGAGCAGTTCTTC. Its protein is CAISESTSGRDEQFF.

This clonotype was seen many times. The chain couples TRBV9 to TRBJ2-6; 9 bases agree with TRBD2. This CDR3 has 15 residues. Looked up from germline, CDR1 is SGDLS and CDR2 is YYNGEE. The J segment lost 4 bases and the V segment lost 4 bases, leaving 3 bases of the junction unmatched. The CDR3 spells CASSLAGAGANVLTF. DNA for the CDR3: TGTGCCAGCAGCTTAGCGGGAGCCGGGGCCAACGTCCTGACTTTC. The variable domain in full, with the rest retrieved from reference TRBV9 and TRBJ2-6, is DSGVTQTPKHLITATGQRVTLRCSPRSGDLSVYWYQQSLDQGLQFLIQYYNGEERAKGNILERFSAQQFPDLHSELNLSSLELGDSALYFCASSLAGAGANVLTFGAGSRLTVL.